Presented here are 23 T cell receptor beta chains from one specimen sequenced in a study of regulatory and conventional T cells in RAG deficiency. Some clones are missing from TCRdb's copy, which holds only in-frame ones; the method was immunoSEQ multiplex PCR. Seen here are about 6,700 clones, 82% observed once, and the top ten hold roughly 13%. These data are also associated with another study on regulatory T cells. That report notes: Amplification used 52 TRBV primers and 13 TRBJ primers.

The specimen sequenced was CD8+ T cells sorted from blood. These TCRs come from a human donor in good health.

DNA for the CDR3: TGTGCCAGCAGCTTGATGATAGAGGGGCCCCTTTCACCCCTCCACTTT. The encoded protein is CASSLMIEGPLSPLHF. The rearrangement uses TRBV5-6 and TRBJ1-6; the D gene is possibly TRBD1 (5 bases). The germline CDR1 and CDR2 sequences are SGHDT and YYEEEE. Trimming took off 1 base at V and 9 bases at J, with 17 bases between the two ends. The CDR3 runs 16 residues. The whole variable domain, remainder taken from reference TRBV5-6 and TRBJ1-6, is DAGVTQSPTHLIKTRGQQVTLRCSPKSGHDTVSWYQQALGQGPQFIFQYYEEEERQRGNFPDRFSGHQFPNYSSELNVNALLLGDSALYLCASSLMIEGPLSPLHFGNGTRLTVT.

The chain carries TRBV11-3 and TRBJ1-2; 8 bases agree with TRBD1. Germline assignment: CDR1 SGHNT and CDR2 YENEEA. CDR3 length: 14 residues. With 4 bases clipped from V and 8 bases from J, the junction kept 9 bases outside the gene matches. CDR3: CASSSDRAYEGYTF. CDR3 DNA: TGTGCCAGCAGCTCGGACAGGGCCTACGAGGGCTACACCTTC.

The chain joins TRBV6-6 to TRBJ2-3, with a weak D call TRBD2 (5 bases). CDR3 length equals 15 residues. Germline CDR1 MNHNY, CDR2 SVGAGI (reference sequence). The germline V and J ends were trimmed by 1 base and 6 bases, with 14 bases remaining between them. CDR3 sequence reads: CASSYFSRPGDTQYF. The CDR3 nucleotides read TGTGCCAGCAGTTACTTTTCTCGGCCGGGGGATACGCAGTATTTT.

CDR3 sequence (DNA): TGTGCCAGCAGTTATTTTTCGGGGGCAACTAATGAAAAACTGTTTTTT. It codes for CASSYFSGATNEKLFF. The chain has TRBV6-5 and TRBJ1-4; possibly TRBD1 for D (5 bases). With 3 bases removed from V and 0 bases from J, the gap between germline ends came to 11 bases. The germline gives CDR1 MNHEY, CDR2 SVGAGI. CDR3 length: 16 amino acids.

The V call is TRBV10-3, the J call TRBJ2-7; tentatively, D is TRBD1 or TRBD2 (5 bases each). Germline loops: CDR1 ENHRY, CDR2 SYGVKD. V was cut by 0 bases and J by 12 bases, with 12 bases left in between. This CDR3 spans 12 amino acids. In nucleotides, the CDR3 is TGTGCCATCAGTGAGTCGGGGGTAGAGGGGTACTTC. Amino acids: CAISESGVEGYF.

The chain couples TRBV28 to TRBJ2-7, with unresolved D. V was pared by 6 bases and J by 6 bases, with 12 bases between. There are 12 residues in the CDR3. CDR1 is MDHEN and CDR2 is SYDVKM in the germline V gene. The CDR3, as DNA: TGTGCCAGCAGCCGGGCTTTGGGCGAGCAGTACTTC. It codes for CASSRALGEQYF.

This chain joins TRBV5-1 and TRBJ2-1; TRBD1 might be the D (5 bases). This CDR3 is 13 amino acids long. In germline, CDR1 is SGHRS, CDR2 YFSETQ. The V end was cut by 2 bases, the J end by 4 bases, with 7 bases between. CDR3 DNA: TGCGCCAGCAGCTTCCCAGGGTACAATGAGCAGTTCTTC. It encodes CASSFPGYNEQFF. Based on the CDR3 plus reference TRBV5-1 and TRBJ2-1, the full variable domain is KAGVTQTPRYLIKTRGQQVTLSCSPISGHRSVSWYQQTPGQGLQFLFEYFSETQRNKGNFPGRFSGRQFSNSRSEMNVSTLELGDSALYLCASSFPGYNEQFFGPGTRLTVL.

This chain links TRBV5-1 with TRBJ1-1; 7 bases are a match to TRBD1. Trimming took 4 bases from V and 0 from J; bases not matched to a gene: 6. This CDR3 contains 15 residues. Germline-derived CDR1 and CDR2 are SGHRS and YFSETQ. This CDR3 is CASSEGAWMNTEAFF. Written as DNA, the CDR3 is TGCGCCAGCAGCGAGGGGGCCTGGATGAACACTGAAGCTTTCTTT.

This clone was picked up one time. The chain is built from TRBV5-1 and TRBJ2-1; TRBD1 agrees at 7 bases. Germline V gene data show CDR1 as SGHRS and CDR2 as YFSETQ. The CDR3 loop spans 20 amino acids. J lost 0 bases, V lost 0 bases, and 15 bases had no gene match. Here the CDR3 reads CASSLGWDRIILSSYNEQFF. In nucleotides, the CDR3 is TGCGCCAGCAGCTTGGGTTGGGACAGAATAATCCTCAGCTCCTACAATGAGCAGTTCTTC.

The V and J genes are TRBV19 and TRBJ1-1; perhaps TRBD1 as D (6 bases). The germline V and J ends were trimmed by 3 bases and 10 bases, with 15 bases remaining between them. Per the germline V gene, CDR1 is LNHDA and CDR2 is SQIVND (reference sequence). CDR3 length: 13 amino acids. CDR3 nucleotide sequence: TGTGCCAGTAGTATCTACAGGGAAGACGGAGCTTTCTTT. As protein: CASSIYREDGAFF.

J is TRBJ1-5 and V is TRBV7-9; 8 nucleotides match TRBD1. CDR3 length: 14 residues. Per the germline V gene, CDR1 is SEHNR and CDR2 is FQNEAQ (reference sequence). V lost 3 bases to trimming and J lost 7 bases; unmatched junction nucleotides: 5. CDR3 coding DNA: TGTGCCAGCAGCTTTGACAGGGGTGGACAGCCCCAGCATTTT. Its protein product is CASSFDRGGQPQHF.

The chain employs TRBV2 and TRBJ2-7; D perhaps matches TRBD2 (5 bases). The CDR3 is made up of 11 amino acids. V dropped 8 bases and J dropped 3 bases, with 8 bases sitting between them. Per the germline V gene, CDR1 is SNHLY and CDR2 is FYNNEI. CDR3 sequence (DNA): TGTGCCAGCGGGGAGATCTACGAGCAGTACTTC. This translates into CASGEIYEQYF.

This rearrangement joins TRBV19 to TRBJ2-5, with D uncertain. The CDR3 is made up of 14 amino acids. Germline CDR1 reads LNHDA; CDR2 reads SQIVND (reference sequence). V gave up 2 bases and J gave up 0 bases, with 7 bases separating them. CDR3 protein: CASSITPYQETQYF. CDR3 DNA sequence: TGTGCCAGTAGTATAACCCCCTACCAAGAGACCCAGTACTTC. The full variable domain, rest sourced from reference TRBV19 and TRBJ2-5, is DGGITQSPKYLFRKEGQNVTLSCEQNLNHDAMYWYRQDPGQGLRLIYYSQIVNDFQKGDIAEGYSVSREKKESFPLTVTSAQKNPTAFYLCASSITPYQETQYFGPGTRLLVL.

J is TRBJ2-3 and V is TRBV7-3; possibly TRBD1 or TRBD2 for D (5 bases each). V was cut by 5 bases and J by 2 bases, with 11 bases left in between. This CDR3 spans 14 amino acids. Germline V CDR1 and CDR2: SGHTA, FQGTGA. For the CDR3, the DNA is TGTGCCAGCAGCCTCCGGGACCTCACAGATACGCAGTATTTT. This sequence encodes CASSLRDLTDTQYF. The full variable domain, rest sourced from reference TRBV7-3 and TRBJ2-3, is GAGVSQTPSNKVTEKGKYVELRCDPISGHTALYWYRQSLGQGPEFLIYFQGTGAADDSGLPNDRFFAVRPEGSVSTLKIQRTERGDSAVYLCASSLRDLTDTQYFGPGTRLTVL.

The chain couples TRBV7-9 to TRBJ2-1, with TRBD2 as a possible D gene (6 bases). Trimming shortened V by 5 bases and J by 7 bases, and 15 bases separated the two germline ends. CDR1 is SEHNR and CDR2 is FQNEAQ in the germline V gene (reference sequence). The CDR3 has 14 residues. CDR3 DNA: TGTGCCAGCAGCCAGCCGGGACTCTCAAATGAGCAGTTCTTC. It translates to CASSQPGLSNEQFF.

This sequence joins TRBV10-3 and TRBJ1-1; D is ambiguous. CDR3 length: 13 amino acids. Germline CDR1 reads ENHRY; CDR2 reads SYGVKD. V lost 2 bases to trimming and J lost 8 bases, with 12 bases between them. CDR3 residues: CAISEQALREAFF. The CDR3 DNA follows: TGTGCCATCAGTGAGCAGGCCCTGAGGGAAGCTTTCTTT.

This sequence joins TRBV18 and TRBJ2-7, with D perhaps matching TRBD1 or TRBD2 (5 bases each). The CDR3 runs 13 residues. Looked up from germline, CDR1 is KGHSH and CDR2 is LQKENI. Trimming cost V 4 bases and J 6 bases, with 13 bases left between them. The CDR3 loop is CASSLPGPREQYF. CDR3 DNA sequence: TGTGCCAGCTCACTACCGGGACCCCGCGAGCAGTACTTC. Supplemented by reference TRBV18 and TRBJ2-7, the full variable domain reads NAGVMQNPRHLVRRRGQEARLRCSPMKGHSHVYWYRQLPEEGLKFMVYLQKENIIDESGMPKERFSAEFPKEGPSILRIQQVVRGDSAAYFCASSLPGPREQYFGPGTRLTVT.

The rearrangement joins TRBV27 to TRBJ1-3; no definite D call. CDR1 is MNHEY, CDR2 SMNVEV, per germline (reference sequence). Between the trimmed V and J ends, which lost 0 bases and 2 bases, there was a span of 5 bases. The CDR3 extends over 14 amino acids. The CDR3 is CASSLSRTGNTIYF. CDR3 DNA sequence: TGTGCCAGCAGTTTATCGAGGACTGGAAACACCATATATTTT.

The rearrangement joins TRBV6-6 to TRBJ1-2; possibly TRBD1 for D (6 bases). This CDR3 has 14 amino acids. V was pared by 6 bases and J by 3 bases, with 14 bases between. Germline CDR1 reads MNHNY; CDR2 reads SVGAGI (reference sequence). The CDR3 DNA reads as TGTGCCAGCAGCTCGGACAGCTCTTACTATGGCTACACCTTC. Its translation is CASSSDSSYYGYTF.

The genes are TRBV29-1 and TRBJ2-7; D is possibly TRBD1 or TRBD2 (6 bases each). The germline V and J ends were trimmed by 6 bases and 2 bases, with 20 bases remaining between them. Germline lookup yields CDR1 SQVTM and CDR2 ANQGSEA. The CDR3 loop spans 15 amino acids. CDR3 loop: CSVLGVGGRAYEQYF. The CDR3, as DNA: TGCAGCGTGCTGGGGGTGGGGGGCCGGGCCTACGAGCAGTACTTC.

This clone has just a few counts. V usage is TRBV30 and J usage is TRBJ1-6, with D uncertain. Trimming left V 2 bases short and J 7 bases short, with 9 bases between. Germline CDR1 is GTSNPN and CDR2 is SVGIG (reference sequence). The CDR3 runs to 13 residues. The CDR3 coding sequence is TGTGCCTGGAGTCTGGATGGGAATTCACCCCTCCACTTT. Translating it yields CAWSLDGNSPLHF.

This sequence joins TRBV27 and TRBJ1-6; D not certain. CDR1 and CDR2 (germline): MNHEY, SMNVEV (reference sequence). Trimming stripped 4 bases from V and 9 bases from J, with 10 bases between. The length of the CDR3 is 13 residues. CDR3 residues: CASSYEQSSPLHF. CDR3 DNA: TGTGCCAGCAGTTACGAACAGAGTTCACCCCTCCACTTT.

This clone was counted between two and nine times. V and J are TRBV13 and TRBJ1-6; D uncertain. The CDR3 totals 15 residues. The germline V gene has CDR1 PRHDT and CDR2 FYEKMQ (reference sequence). Trimming removed 5 bases at V and 10 bases at J, with 18 bases between. The CDR3 DNA follows: TGTGCCAGCAGCCCCCGCCCGAGCGGCCAGTCACCCCTCCACTTT. Translating it yields CASSPRPSGQSPLHF.